Included here is one TCR beta chain sequence, with context. Its target is unknown. This record comes from a study of T-cell memory formation after mild COVID-19. Study-wide points: Clones that contracted clustered mainly in CM and EM if CD4+ and in EMRA if CD8+.

Via MiXCR, TCRdb re-called the 5' RACE reads, giving one row per CDR3 protein. The table shows about 200,000 distinct CDR3 sequences, with 9.5% occurring only once. This clonotype originated in a man aged 18-30 years who had mild COVID-19 (a few samples of this study predate the infection). Cell type and time point are not known. Source material: PBMCs or a T cell subset sorted from them (not recorded which).

CDR3 in DNA: TGTGCCAGCAGTTTCGGGCAGACCTATGGCTACACCTTC. It encodes CASSFGQTYGYTF. V usage is TRBV12-3 or TRBV12-4 and J usage is TRBJ1-2; D not certain. This CDR3 region has 13 residues. Trimming cost V 3 bases and J 4 bases, with 9 bases left between them.